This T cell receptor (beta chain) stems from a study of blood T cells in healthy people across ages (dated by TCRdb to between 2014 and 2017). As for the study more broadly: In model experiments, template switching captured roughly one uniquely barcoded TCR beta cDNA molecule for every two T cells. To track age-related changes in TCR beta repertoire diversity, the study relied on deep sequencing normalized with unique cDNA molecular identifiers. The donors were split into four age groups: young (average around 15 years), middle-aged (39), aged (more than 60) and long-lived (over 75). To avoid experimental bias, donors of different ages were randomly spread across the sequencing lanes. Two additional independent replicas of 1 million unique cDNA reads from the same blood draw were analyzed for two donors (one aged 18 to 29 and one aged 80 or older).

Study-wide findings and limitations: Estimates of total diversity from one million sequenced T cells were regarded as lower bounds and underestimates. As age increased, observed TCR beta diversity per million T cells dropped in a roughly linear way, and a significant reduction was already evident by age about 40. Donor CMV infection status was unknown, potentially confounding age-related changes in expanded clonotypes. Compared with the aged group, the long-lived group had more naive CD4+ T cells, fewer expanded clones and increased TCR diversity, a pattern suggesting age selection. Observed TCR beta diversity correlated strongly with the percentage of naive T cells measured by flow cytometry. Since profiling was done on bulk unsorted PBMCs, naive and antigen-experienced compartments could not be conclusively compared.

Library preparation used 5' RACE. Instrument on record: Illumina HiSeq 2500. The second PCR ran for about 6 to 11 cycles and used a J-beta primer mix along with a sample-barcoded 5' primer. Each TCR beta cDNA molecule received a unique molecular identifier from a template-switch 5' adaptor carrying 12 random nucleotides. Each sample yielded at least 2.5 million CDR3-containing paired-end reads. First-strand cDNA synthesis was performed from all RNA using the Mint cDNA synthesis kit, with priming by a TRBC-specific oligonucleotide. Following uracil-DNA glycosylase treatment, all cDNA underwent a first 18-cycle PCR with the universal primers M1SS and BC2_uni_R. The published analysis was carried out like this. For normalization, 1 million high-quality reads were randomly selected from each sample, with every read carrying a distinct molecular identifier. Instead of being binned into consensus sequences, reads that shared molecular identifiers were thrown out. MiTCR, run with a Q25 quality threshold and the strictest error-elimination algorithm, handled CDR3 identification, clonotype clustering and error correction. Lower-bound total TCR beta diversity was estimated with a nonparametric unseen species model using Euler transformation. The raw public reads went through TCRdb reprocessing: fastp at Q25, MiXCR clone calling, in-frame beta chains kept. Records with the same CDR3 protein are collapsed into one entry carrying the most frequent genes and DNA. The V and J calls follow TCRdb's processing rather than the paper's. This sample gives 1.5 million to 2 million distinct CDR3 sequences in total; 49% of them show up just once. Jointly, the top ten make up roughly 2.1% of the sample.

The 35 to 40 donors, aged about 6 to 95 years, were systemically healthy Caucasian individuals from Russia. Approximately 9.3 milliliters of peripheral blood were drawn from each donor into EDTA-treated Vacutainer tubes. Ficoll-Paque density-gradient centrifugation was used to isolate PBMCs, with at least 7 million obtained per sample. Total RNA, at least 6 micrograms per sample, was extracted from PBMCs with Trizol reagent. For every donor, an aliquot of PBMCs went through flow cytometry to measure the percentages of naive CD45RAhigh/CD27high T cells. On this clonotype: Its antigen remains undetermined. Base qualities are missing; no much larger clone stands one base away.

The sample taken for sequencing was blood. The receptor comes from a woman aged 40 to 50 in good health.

The DNA sequence follows: TGCGCCAGCAGTTACAGGTCGGGCCGTACAGATACGCAGTATTTT. It encodes CASSYRSGRTDTQYF. The chain is encoded by TRBV5-1 joined to TRBJ2-3; the D gene is possibly TRBD1, with 5 bases matching. The CDR3 holds 15 amino acids from the cysteine to the phenylalanine. Solely the CDR3 DNA is kept, with 45 bases framed from the first base. The germline V gene sets CDR1 to SGHRS and CDR2 to YFSETQ. Trimming costs V 5 bases and J 3 bases, and their ends lie 16 bases apart.